Listed below are T cell receptor beta chains from one sample, sequenced in a study of T cells in Graves' hyperthyroidism and ophthalmopathy. One entry per CDR3 protein, called by TCRdb with MiXCR from the multiplex PCR reads. There are 490,000 or so distinct CDR3 sequences in the sample; about 20% occur only once, and under 55% lies in the top ten. Sequenced: blood. Receptor source: a woman between 65 and 79 years old with Graves' ophthalmopathy. Both conserved end residues are part of each CDR3. Fields, in order: J gene, V gene, D gene, CDR3 protein. A D gene is named only where the DNA matches it firmly.

j_call: TRBJ2-1; v_call: TRBV7-9; d_call: NA; cdr3_aa: CASSLVASEQFF
j_call: TRBJ2-7; v_call: TRBV12-3/TRBV12-4; d_call: TRBD1; cdr3_aa: CASSSHRGRYEQYF
j_call: TRBJ2-7; v_call: TRBV2; d_call: NA; cdr3_aa: CASSDPYEQYF
j_call: TRBJ2-1; v_call: TRBV2; d_call: NA; cdr3_aa: CASTRGRSYNEQFF
j_call: TRBJ1-1; v_call: TRBV28; d_call: TRBD1; cdr3_aa: CASSLGTVEAFF
j_call: TRBJ1-1; v_call: TRBV5-1; d_call: TRBD1; cdr3_aa: CASSTSLTGNAEAFF
j_call: TRBJ2-1; v_call: TRBV6-1; d_call: TRBD1; cdr3_aa: CASRTTTGGVRHEQFF
j_call: TRBJ1-6; v_call: TRBV12-3/TRBV12-4; d_call: NA; cdr3_aa: CATSNLMGSPLHF
j_call: TRBJ2-7; v_call: TRBV3-1; d_call: NA; cdr3_aa: CASSPQPTYEQYF
j_call: TRBJ2-5; v_call: TRBV2; d_call: TRBD2; cdr3_aa: CASSDLSGRERETQYF
j_call: TRBJ1-5; v_call: TRBV2; d_call: TRBD1; cdr3_aa: CASSPQGMRQPQHF
j_call: TRBJ2-2; v_call: TRBV6-6; d_call: NA; cdr3_aa: CASSYSHIFANTGELFF
j_call: TRBJ1-2; v_call: TRBV5-1; d_call: NA; cdr3_aa: CASSETRGGYTF
j_call: TRBJ2-3; v_call: TRBV7-9; d_call: TRBD1; cdr3_aa: CASSLVGTGTSTDTQYF
j_call: TRBJ2-7; v_call: TRBV7-2; d_call: TRBD1; cdr3_aa: CASSIRTGREQYF
j_call: TRBJ2-2; v_call: TRBV6-1; d_call: NA; cdr3_aa: CASQSSSTNTGELFF
j_call: TRBJ2-3; v_call: TRBV20-1; d_call: NA; cdr3_aa: CSARSLGTDTQYF
j_call: TRBJ2-5; v_call: TRBV11-1; d_call: NA; cdr3_aa: CASSLGVEETQYF
j_call: TRBJ2-4; v_call: TRBV7-2; d_call: NA; cdr3_aa: CASSLVWGNIQYF
j_call: TRBJ1-6; v_call: TRBV25-1; d_call: TRBD1; cdr3_aa: CASSDTRTGGYLDSPLHF
j_call: TRBJ1-1; v_call: TRBV6-1; d_call: NA; cdr3_aa: CASSEEAMNTEAFF
j_call: TRBJ1-2; v_call: TRBV5-5; d_call: NA; cdr3_aa: CASSSRAGGYTF
j_call: TRBJ1-6; v_call: TRBV5-5; d_call: NA; cdr3_aa: CASSLTPDSPLHF
j_call: TRBJ2-2; v_call: TRBV15; d_call: TRBD2; cdr3_aa: CATSGRASGSGTGELFF
j_call: TRBJ2-3; v_call: TRBV5-1; d_call: TRBD1; cdr3_aa: CASSSPGQGGLADSSDTQYF
j_call: TRBJ2-1; v_call: TRBV5-1; d_call: NA; cdr3_aa: CASSLGSWPYNEQFF
j_call: TRBJ2-2; v_call: TRBV10-1; d_call: NA; cdr3_aa: CASSESMAPGTGELFF
j_call: TRBJ1-5; v_call: TRBV28; d_call: NA; cdr3_aa: CASSFGGVSNQPQHF
j_call: TRBJ2-2; v_call: TRBV5-5; d_call: NA; cdr3_aa: CASSLGRGGGELFF
j_call: TRBJ2-7; v_call: TRBV3-1; d_call: NA; cdr3_aa: CASSDLSEGFKNEQYF
j_call: TRBJ2-3; v_call: TRBV7-2; d_call: TRBD2; cdr3_aa: CASSSRDPSASGGQYF
j_call: TRBJ2-7; v_call: TRBV3-1; d_call: NA; cdr3_aa: CASSPVGNEQYF
j_call: TRBJ2-5; v_call: TRBV6-2/TRBV6-3; d_call: NA; cdr3_aa: CASSYGRVETQYF
j_call: TRBJ2-1; v_call: TRBV30; d_call: TRBD2; cdr3_aa: CAWSVAGEGFF
j_call: TRBJ2-1; v_call: TRBV11-3; d_call: TRBD2; cdr3_aa: CASSSSREPPYNEQFF
j_call: TRBJ2-7; v_call: TRBV30; d_call: TRBD2; cdr3_aa: CAWSVAGVRHEQYF
j_call: TRBJ2-1; v_call: TRBV3-1; d_call: NA; cdr3_aa: CASSQDLGATNNEQFF